Presented here are 21 T cell receptor beta chains from one specimen sequenced in a study of blood T cells in healthy people across ages. The use of a sample-barcoded 5' primer and a J-beta primer mix characterized a second PCR of roughly 6 to 12 cycles. TCRdb ran MiXCR on the 5' RACE reads and lists one entry per CDR3 protein. Seen here are around 1.7 million distinct CDR3 sequences, over 25% observed once, and the top ten hold 7% to 9%. Sequences were obtained from blood. The receptors originated from a woman in her thirties in good health.

The chain is built from TRBV24-1 and TRBJ2-5; 7 bases align to TRBD1. This CDR3 is 14 amino acids long. J was trimmed by 5 bases and V by 2 bases; bases with no gene match: 4. CDR1 is KGHDR, CDR2 SFDVKD, per germline. DNA of the CDR3: TGTGCCACCAGTGATTACGGACAGGTCGAGACCCAGTACTTC. This codes for CATSDYGQVETQYF.

This clonotype was counted ten times or more. This chain links TRBV6-5 with TRBJ2-7, with D possibly being TRBD1 (6 bases). The germline V and J ends were trimmed by 3 bases and 0 bases, with 12 bases remaining between them. CDR3 length: 15 amino acids. Germline V gene sequence: CDR1 MNHEY, CDR2 SVGAGI. CDR3 sequence reads: CASSYSNRASYEQYF. The DNA for the CDR3 is TGTGCCAGCAGTTATTCGAACAGGGCCTCCTACGAGCAGTACTTC.

This clonotype was counted at least ten times. V is TRBV9 and J is TRBJ2-7; D possibly corresponds to TRBD2 (5 bases). The V gene lost 1 base and the J gene lost 3 bases, with 14 bases spanning the gap. CDR3 length: 15 amino acids. Germline loops: CDR1 SGDLS, CDR2 YYNGEE. The CDR3 DNA follows: TGTGCCAGCAGCGTACTGGCTAGCAGCTTCTACGAGCAGTACTTC. Translating it yields CASSVLASSFYEQYF.

This clonotype has at least ten counts. CDR3 protein: CASSSWTGGGYEQYF. As DNA, the CDR3 is TGTGCCAGCAGCTCTTGGACAGGGGGAGGCTACGAGCAGTACTTC. The gene calls are TRBV6-2 or TRBV6-3 and TRBJ2-7, with 10 bases fitting TRBD1. The germline V gene encodes CDR1 MNHEY and CDR2 SVGEGT. The ends lost 6 bases at V and 3 bases at J; junction bases unmatched: 8. The CDR3 contains 15 residues.

This clonotype was picked up a small number of times. The CDR3 sequence is CASSYTGSGANVLTF. The CDR3 bases are TGTGCCAGCAGCTACACAGGCTCTGGGGCCAACGTCCTGACTTTC. V usage is TRBV7-6 and J usage is TRBJ2-6, with D tentatively TRBD1 (5 bases). Germline assignment: CDR1 SGHVS and CDR2 FNYEAQ. V lost 4 bases and J lost 0, with 7 bases in between. The CDR3 consists of 15 residues. Using reference TRBV7-6 and TRBJ2-6 for the parts outside the CDR3, the full variable domain is GAGVSQSPRYKVTKRGQDVALRCDPISGHVSLYWYRQALGQGPEFLTYFNYEAQQDKSGLPNDRFSAERPEGSISTLTIQRTEQRDSAMYRCASSYTGSGANVLTFGAGSRLTVL.

This clonotype came up a few times. This sequence joins TRBV7-9 and TRBJ2-7, with D perhaps TRBD1 (6 bases). V was clipped by 4 bases and J by 4 bases, with 11 bases between them. The CDR3 covers 13 residues. Germline-derived CDR1 and CDR2 are SEHNR and FQNEAQ (reference sequence). The CDR3 here is CASSYKGVYEQYF. Written as DNA, the CDR3 is TGTGCCAGCAGCTACAAGGGGGTTTACGAGCAGTACTTC.

In this sample, this clonotype turned up once. This chain links TRBV28 with TRBJ1-4, with D maybe TRBD1 (5 bases). The CDR3 runs 15 residues. Germline-derived CDR1 and CDR2 are MDHEN and SYDVKM. V was cut by 6 bases and J by 7 bases, with 18 bases left in between. CDR3 protein: CASSPHRGGSEKLFF. The CDR3 DNA sequence: TGTGCCAGCAGCCCCCACCGGGGGGGAAGTGAAAAACTGTTTTTT.

This chain joins TRBV11-2 and TRBJ1-1, with 7 bases identical to TRBD1. V was clipped by 1 base and J by 1 base; unmatched bases: 9. The germline gives CDR1 SGHAT, CDR2 FQNNGV. The CDR3 totals 17 residues. DNA of the CDR3: TGTGCCAGCAGCTTAGGTCGGACAGGACTAAGGAACACTGAAGCTTTCTTT. Its protein product is CASSLGRTGLRNTEAFF. The entire variable domain, with the rest obtained from reference TRBV11-2 and TRBJ1-1, is as follows: EAGVAQSPRYKIIEKRQSVAFWCNPISGHATLYWYQQILGQGPKLLIQFQNNGVVDDSQLPKDRFSAERLKGVDSTLKIQPAKLEDSAVYLCASSLGRTGLRNTEAFFGQGTRLTVV.

The chain carries TRBV20-1 and TRBJ2-5; D is possibly TRBD2 (5 bases). V dropped 3 bases and J dropped 5 bases, with 13 bases sitting between them. Germline V gene sequence: CDR1 DFQATT, CDR2 SNEGSKA (reference sequence). This CDR3 region has 13 residues. The CDR3 sequence is CSASGNGEETQYF. CDR3 DNA sequence: TGCAGTGCTAGCGGGAACGGGGAGGAGACCCAGTACTTC.

The V call is TRBV28, the J call TRBJ1-1, with TRBD1 matching over 7 bases. The CDR3 extends over 16 amino acids. V was clipped by 7 bases and J by 2 bases; unmatched bases: 13. The germline V gene encodes CDR1 MDHEN and CDR2 SYDVKM. DNA for the CDR3: TGTGCCAGCAACCCACAGGGGACAAACCTTAACACTGAAGCTTTCTTT. This gives the protein CASNPQGTNLNTEAFF.

The table lists this clonotype with many counts. The chain is built from TRBV20-1 and TRBJ2-5; D gene ambiguous. Trimming took 1 base from V and 4 from J, leaving 7 bases between them. Looked up from germline, CDR1 is DFQATT and CDR2 is SNEGSKA (reference sequence). This CDR3 contains 12 residues. The CDR3 DNA follows: TGCAGTGCTAGAGCTGGTAGAGAGACCCAGTACTTC. Protein sequence: CSARAGRETQYF.

This clonotype was found many times. The chain joins TRBV7-6 to TRBJ2-6, with D perhaps TRBD1 (6 bases). CDR1 and CDR2 (germline): SGHVS, FNYEAQ. V lost 7 bases to trimming and J lost 2 bases, with 24 bases between them. CDR3 length: 19 residues. The CDR3 region has the DNA TGTGCCAGCACTAGTCCTGGGGGCCGCATCGGTCCTGGGGCCAACGTCCTGACTTTC. As protein: CASTSPGGRIGPGANVLTF.

The chain couples TRBV5-1 to TRBJ1-1; the D is unclear. Trimming removed 4 bases from V and 1 base from J, with 11 bases in between. This CDR3 is built from 14 residues. The V gene's germline CDR1 is SGHRS and CDR2 YFSETQ. CDR3 protein: CASSPTWANTEAFF. The CDR3, as DNA: TGCGCCAGCAGCCCGACGTGGGCGAACACTGAAGCTTTCTTT.

This chain links TRBV20-1 with TRBJ2-7; D unclear. CDR1 and CDR2 (germline): DFQATT, SNEGSKA (reference sequence). Trimming pared 1 base from V and 1 base from J, leaving 11 bases between. This CDR3 region has 14 residues. The DNA for the CDR3 is TGCAGTGCTAGAGCTTCGATTAATTCCTACGAGCAGTACTTC. This sequence encodes CSARASINSYEQYF.

This chain uses TRBV20-1 with TRBJ2-7; 12 nucleotides line up with TRBD2. CDR3 size: 17 residues. From germline, CDR1 is DFQATT and CDR2 SNEGSKA (reference sequence). V was clipped by 2 bases and J by 7 bases; unmatched bases: 15. CDR3 sequence reads: CSARRLAGGPVVGEQYF. CDR3 bases: TGCAGTGCTAGAAGGCTAGCGGGAGGGCCAGTGGTCGGAGAGCAGTACTTC.

The J gene is TRBJ2-5, the V gene TRBV5-1; 12 nucleotides align to TRBD2. Germline CDR1 is SGHRS and CDR2 is YFSETQ. The CDR3 contains 16 residues. V was clipped by 0 bases and J by 7 bases; unmatched bases: 7. CDR3 amino acids: CASSLDLAGGSGTQYF. The CDR3 coding sequence is TGCGCCAGCAGCTTGGATCTAGCGGGAGGGTCAGGGACCCAGTACTTC. Complete variable domain (other parts from reference TRBV5-1 and TRBJ2-5): KAGVTQTPRYLIKTRGQQVTLSCSPISGHRSVSWYQQTPGQGLQFLFEYFSETQRNKGNFPGRFSGRQFSNSRSEMNVSTLELGDSALYLCASSLDLAGGSGTQYFGPGTRLLVL.

This clonotype turned up a few times. The chain links TRBV20-1 to TRBJ2-7, with TRBD2 matching over 7 bases. The CDR3 consists of 15 residues. V gave up 0 bases and J gave up 1 base; unmatched junction bases: 6. Germline V gives CDR1 DFQATT, CDR2 SNEGSKA (reference sequence). CDR3 residues: CSARDRSGISYEQYF. The CDR3 nucleotides are TGCAGTGCTAGAGATAGGAGCGGGATTTCCTACGAGCAGTACTTC.

The chain combines TRBV4-1 with TRBJ1-6; D is unresolved. This CDR3 is 15 amino acids long. V dropped 1 base and J dropped 9 bases, with 13 bases sitting between them. Germline-derived CDR1 and CDR2 are MGHRA and YSYEKL. CDR3 loop: CASSQAGRLSSPLHF. The DNA of the CDR3 is TGCGCCAGCAGCCAAGCAGGCAGGTTGAGTTCACCCCTCCACTTT.

The chain has TRBV3-1 and TRBJ2-7; a weak D match, TRBD1 (6 bases). The CDR3 sequence is 12 residues long. V lost 4 bases and J lost 6, with 10 bases in between. Looked up from germline, CDR1 is LGHDT and CDR2 is YNNKEL (reference sequence). The CDR3 coding sequence is TGTGCCAGCAGCCGGGGGCCTGGCGAGCAGTACTTC. It yields the protein CASSRGPGEQYF.

This clonotype was seen only a few times. The chain uses TRBV6-5 and TRBJ1-2; D gene ambiguous. The germline V gene has CDR1 MNHEY and CDR2 SVGAGI. Trimming removed 2 bases from V and 8 bases from J, with 15 bases in between. This CDR3 has 14 amino acids. CDR3 DNA sequence: TGTGCCAGCAGTTACAAGGGCGGGGTAGGAGGCTACACCTTC. The encoded protein is CASSYKGGVGGYTF.

This chain uses TRBV20-1 with TRBJ2-5; the match to TRBD2 covers 14 bases. The V gene end was trimmed by 3 bases and the J gene end by 5 bases; junction bases not matched to a gene: 14. The CDR3 totals 18 residues. Per the germline V gene, CDR1 is DFQATT and CDR2 is SNEGSKA (reference sequence). DNA for the CDR3: TGCAGTGCTAGCCCATCGCCGGGACTAGCGGGGGCGGAGGAGACCCAGTACTTC. Protein sequence: CSASPSPGLAGAEETQYF.